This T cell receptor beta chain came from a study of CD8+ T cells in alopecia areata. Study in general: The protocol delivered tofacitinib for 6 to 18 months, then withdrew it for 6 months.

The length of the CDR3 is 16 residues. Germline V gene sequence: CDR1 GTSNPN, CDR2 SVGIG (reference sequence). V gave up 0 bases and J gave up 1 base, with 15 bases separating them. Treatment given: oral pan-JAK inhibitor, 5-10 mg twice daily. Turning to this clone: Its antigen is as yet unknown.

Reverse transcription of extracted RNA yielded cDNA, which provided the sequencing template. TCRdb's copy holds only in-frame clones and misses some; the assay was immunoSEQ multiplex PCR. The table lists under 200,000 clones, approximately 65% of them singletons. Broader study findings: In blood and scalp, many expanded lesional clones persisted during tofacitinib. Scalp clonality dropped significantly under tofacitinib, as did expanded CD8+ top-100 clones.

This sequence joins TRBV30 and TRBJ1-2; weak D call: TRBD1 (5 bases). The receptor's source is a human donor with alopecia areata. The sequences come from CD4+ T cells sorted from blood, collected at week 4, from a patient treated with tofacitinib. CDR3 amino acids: CAWSVWTPTYNYGYTF. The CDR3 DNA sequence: TGTGCCTGGAGTGTATGGACACCGACTTATAACTATGGCTACACCTTC.